This record looks at one TCR beta chain sequence and its context. The data were taken from a study of long-term antiretroviral therapy in people with HIV. The CDR3 runs to 14 residues. Unmatched junction bases numbered 5, after V lost 5 bases and J lost 2 bases. CDR1 SEHNR and CDR2 FQNEAQ come from the germline V gene (reference sequence). At survey level, the immunoSEQ assay was run in its v3.0 version. Libraries were prepared by immunoSEQ multiplex PCR; TCRdb keeps only in-frame clonotypes and omits some of them. This repertoire shows approximately 25,000 clones, more than 70% found once; its top ten account for 8.8%.

This receptor was obtained from a man aged 40-49 years with HIV. The sequencing used unsorted PBMCs, collected 4.8 years after starting antiretroviral therapy. The chain joins TRBV7-9 to TRBJ2-5; 7 bases fit TRBD2. This chain's CDR3 is CASSTRGIQETQYF. In DNA, the CDR3 is TGTGCCAGCAGCACGCGGGGGATTCAAGAGACCCAGTACTTC.